This record covers a single T cell receptor beta chain. Its recognized antigen is unknown. No base quality values were provided; no much bigger clone lies one nucleotide off. The source of the sample is a study of T cell changes during pregnancy in multiple sclerosis (dated by TCRdb to the late 2010s). About the investigation overall: In women with multiple sclerosis, the researchers looked at how the T cell repertoire shifted as pregnancy progressed.

Between the V and J ends, shortened by 2 bases and 6 bases respectively, the junction contains 10 bases. Reading from cysteine to phenylalanine, the CDR3 counts 13 amino acids. Kept here is only the CDR3 DNA, which spans 39 bases and is read in frame from base 1. Per the germline V gene, LGHNA is the CDR1 and YNFKEQ is the CDR2. Library generation was performed with the immunoSEQ multiplex PCR assay. TCRdb holds this immuneACCESS table with in-frame rearrangements only. Some clones are missing; in checked studies, unresolved V genes explain under half, and the rest has no known cause. The sample table holds more than 35,000 clones, of which almost 95% were seen once. The ten top clones hold approximately 0.44% of the sample.

The sample here was CD4+ T cells from peripheral blood mononuclear cells, taken in the third trimester of pregnancy. Here the chain combines TRBV4-2 and TRBJ1-2; the D gene cannot be resolved reliably. The clonotype comes from a female donor in good health, enrolled as a control in a pregnancy study. The nucleotides read TGTGCCAGCAGCCAACAGGTTTACGATGGCTACACCTTC. Its protein is CASSQQVYDGYTF.